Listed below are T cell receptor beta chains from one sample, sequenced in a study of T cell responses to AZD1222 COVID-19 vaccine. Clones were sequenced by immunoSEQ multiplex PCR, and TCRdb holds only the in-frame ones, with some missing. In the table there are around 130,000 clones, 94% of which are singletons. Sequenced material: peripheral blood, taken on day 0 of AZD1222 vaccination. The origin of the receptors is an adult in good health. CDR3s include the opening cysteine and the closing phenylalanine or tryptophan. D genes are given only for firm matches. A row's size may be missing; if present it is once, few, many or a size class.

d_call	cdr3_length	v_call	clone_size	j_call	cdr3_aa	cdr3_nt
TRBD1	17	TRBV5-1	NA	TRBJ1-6	CASSRTGPSSYNSPLHF	TGCGCCAGCAGCCGGACAGGGCCTAGCTCCTATAATTCACCCCTCCACTTT
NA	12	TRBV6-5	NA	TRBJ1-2	CASTGTRVGYTF	TGTGCCAGCACTGGGACACGAGTTGGCTACACCTTC
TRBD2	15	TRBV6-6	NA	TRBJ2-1	CASSPSGSSYNEQFF	TGTGCCAGCAGTCCGAGCGGGAGCTCCTACAATGAGCAGTTCTTC
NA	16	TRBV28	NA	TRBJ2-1	CASSLSRLGGASEQFF	TGTGCCAGCAGTTTATCTAGGCTAGGGGGGGCCAGTGAGCAGTTCTTC
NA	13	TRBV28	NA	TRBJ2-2	CASGSRGTGELFF	TGTGCCAGCGGGAGCCGTGGGACCGGGGAGCTGTTTTTT
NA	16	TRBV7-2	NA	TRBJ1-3	CASSLNPGGTGNTIYF	TGTGCCAGCAGCTTAAACCCGGGGGGGACCGGAAACACCATATATTTT
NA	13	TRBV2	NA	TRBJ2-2	CASSVLPTGELFF	TGTGCCAGCAGTGTTCTACCCACCGGGGAGCTGTTTTTT
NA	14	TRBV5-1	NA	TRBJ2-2	CASSLVPLTGELFF	TGCGCCAGCAGCTTGGTTCCGCTAACCGGGGAGCTGTTTTTT
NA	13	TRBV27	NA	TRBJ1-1	CASRGLQDTEAFF	TGTGCCAGCAGGGGACTCCAGGACACTGAAGCTTTCTTT
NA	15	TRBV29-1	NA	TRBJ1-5	CSPTGRGRPNQPQHF	TGCAGCCCCACTGGGCGTGGGAGGCCGAATCAGCCCCAGCATTTT
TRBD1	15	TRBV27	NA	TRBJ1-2	CASSFKQGEMGGYTF	TGTGCCAGCAGTTTTAAGCAGGGGGAGATGGGGGGCTACACCTTC
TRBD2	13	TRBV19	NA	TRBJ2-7	CATRLAGAHEQYF	TGTGCCACCAGACTAGCGGGAGCCCACGAGCAGTACTTC
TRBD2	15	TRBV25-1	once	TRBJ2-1	CASRLQGGTYNEQFF	TGTGCCAGCAGGCTCCAGGGAGGGACCTACAATGAGCAGTTCTTC
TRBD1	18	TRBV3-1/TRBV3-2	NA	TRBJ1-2	CASSHLKTGGSTNYGYTF	TGTGCCAGCAGCCACCTCAAGACAGGGGGCAGTACTAACTATGGCTACACCTTC
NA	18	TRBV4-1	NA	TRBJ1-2	CASSQDTRMVGSGYGYTF	TGCGCCAGCAGCCAAGATACGAGGATGGTAGGGAGTGGCTATGGCTACACCTTC
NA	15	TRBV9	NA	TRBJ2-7	CASSARQLPSYEQYF	TGTGCCAGCAGCGCTAGACAGTTGCCTTCCTACGAGCAGTACTTC
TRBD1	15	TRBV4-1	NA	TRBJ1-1	CASSQEGTGGTEAFF	TGCGCCAGCAGCCAAGAAGGGACAGGGGGCACTGAAGCTTTCTTT
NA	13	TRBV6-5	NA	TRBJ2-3	CASALGDTDTQYF	TGTGCCAGCGCCTTAGGGGACACAGATACGCAGTATTTT
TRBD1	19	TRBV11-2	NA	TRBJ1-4	CASSSSRTGGGGSNEKLFF	TGTGCCAGCAGCTCCTCCCGGACAGGGGGCGGAGGTAGTAATGAAAAACTGTTTTTT
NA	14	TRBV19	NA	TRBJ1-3	CASSFSISGNTIYF	TGTGCCAGTAGTTTTTCTATCTCTGGAAACACCATATATTTT
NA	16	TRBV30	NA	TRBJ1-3	CAWITGKFFSGNTIYF	TGTGCCTGGATTACCGGGAAGTTCTTCTCTGGAAACACCATATATTTT
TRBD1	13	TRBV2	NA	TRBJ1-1	CATRQGATGEAFF	TGTGCCACCCGACAGGGGGCAACGGGTGAAGCTTTCTTT
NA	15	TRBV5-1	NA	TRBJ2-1	CASRSAPDFYNEQFF	TGCGCCAGCAGATCCGCCCCGGACTTTTACAATGAGCAGTTCTTC
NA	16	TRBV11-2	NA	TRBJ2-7	CASRSFPPDIPYEQYF	TGTGCCAGCAGGTCGTTCCCGCCGGACATTCCCTACGAGCAGTACTTC
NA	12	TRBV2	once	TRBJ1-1	CASKGLYTEAFF	TGTGCCAGCAAGGGATTATACACTGAAGCTTTCTTT
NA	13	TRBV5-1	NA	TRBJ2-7	CASSLRDTYEQYF	TGCGCCAGCAGCTTGAGGGACACATACGAGCAGTACTTC
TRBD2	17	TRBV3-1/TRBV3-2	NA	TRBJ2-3	CASSPEGTSGTPHTQYF	TGTGCCAGCAGCCCAGAGGGGACTAGCGGTACCCCACATACGCAGTATTTT
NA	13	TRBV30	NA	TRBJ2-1	CAWSVMAEDEQFF	TGTGCCTGGAGTGTAATGGCGGAGGATGAGCAGTTCTTC
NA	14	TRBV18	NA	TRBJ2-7	CASSPRGAAYEQYF	TGTGCCAGCTCACCACGGGGGGCGGCCTACGAGCAGTACTTC
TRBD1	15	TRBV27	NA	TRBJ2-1	CASLVGQGSDNEQFF	TGTGCCAGCTTAGTGGGACAGGGTTCGGACAATGAGCAGTTCTTC
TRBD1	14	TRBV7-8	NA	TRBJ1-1	CASSFRTGGPEAFF	TGTGCCAGCAGCTTTCGGACAGGGGGACCTGAAGCTTTCTTT
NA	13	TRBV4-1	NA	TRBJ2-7	CASSQDLRDEQYF	TGCGCCAGCAGCCAAGACCTGCGGGACGAGCAGTACTTC
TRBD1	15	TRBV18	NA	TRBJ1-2	CASSPGTGGDYGYTF	TGTGCCAGCTCACCAGGGACAGGGGGCGACTATGGCTACACCTTC
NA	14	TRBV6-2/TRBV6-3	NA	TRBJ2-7	CASSFNRDTYEQYF	TGTGCCAGCAGTTTTAACAGGGACACCTACGAGCAGTACTTC
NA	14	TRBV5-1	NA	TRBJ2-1	CASSLTPDYNEQFF	TGCGCCAGCAGCTTGACACCGGACTACAATGAGCAGTTCTTC
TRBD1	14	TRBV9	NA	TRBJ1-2	CASSEPGTGSGYTF	TGTGCCAGCAGCGAACCCGGGACAGGGAGTGGCTACACCTTC
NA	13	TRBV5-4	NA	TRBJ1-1	CASSLADKTEAFF	TGTGCCAGCAGCTTGGCAGATAAAACTGAAGCTTTCTTT
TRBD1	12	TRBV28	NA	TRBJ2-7	CASSPRGYEQYF	TGTGCCAGCAGTCCCAGGGGGTACGAGCAGTACTTC
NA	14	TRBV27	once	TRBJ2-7	CAAGLGGSSYEQYF	TGTGCCGCTGGACTGGGGGGCAGCTCCTACGAGCAGTACTTC
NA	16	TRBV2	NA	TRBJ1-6	CASSLRSTAVNSPLHF	TGTGCCAGCAGTTTACGTTCGACAGCTGTCAATTCACCCCTCCACTTT
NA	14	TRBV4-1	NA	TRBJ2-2	CASSHWPNTGELFF	TGCGCCAGCAGCCACTGGCCGAACACCGGGGAGCTGTTTTTT
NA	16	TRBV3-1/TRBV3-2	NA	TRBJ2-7	CASSQDAGFLAYEHYF	TGTGCCAGCAGCCAAGACGCAGGCTTTCTCGCCTACGAGCATTACTTC
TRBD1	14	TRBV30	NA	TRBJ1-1	CAWRTGTDHTEAFF	TGTGCCTGGAGAACCGGGACAGACCACACTGAAGCTTTCTTT
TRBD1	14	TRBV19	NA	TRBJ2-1	CASSADRGVNEQFF	TGTGCCAGTAGTGCGGACAGGGGAGTCAATGAGCAGTTCTTC
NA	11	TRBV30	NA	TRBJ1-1	CAWSGRREAFF	TGTGCCTGGAGTGGTAGGAGGGAAGCTTTCTTT
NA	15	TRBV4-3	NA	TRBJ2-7	CASSQDGGLRYEQYF	TGCGCCAGCAGCCAAGATGGGGGTTTGAGGTACGAGCAGTACTTC
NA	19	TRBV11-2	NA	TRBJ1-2	CASSSLDYREVRPNYGYTF	TGTGCCAGCAGCTCCTTAGACTACAGGGAGGTCAGACCTAACTATGGCTACACCTTC
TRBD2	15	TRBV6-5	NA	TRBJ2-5	CASRSTSGSFETQYF	TGTGCCAGCAGATCCACTAGCGGGAGTTTTGAGACCCAGTACTTC
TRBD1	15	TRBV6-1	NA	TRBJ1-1	CASSDGGTGGTEAFF	TGTGCCAGCAGTGACGGGGGGACAGGGGGCACTGAAGCTTTCTTT
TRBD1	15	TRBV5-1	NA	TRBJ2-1	CASSLRQGARNEQFF	TGCGCCAGCAGCTTGCGACAGGGGGCGAGGAATGAGCAGTTCTTC
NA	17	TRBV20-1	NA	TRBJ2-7	CSASGGVQGSGSYEQYF	TGCAGTGCTAGTGGGGGGGTACAGGGTTCGGGTTCCTACGAGCAGTACTTC
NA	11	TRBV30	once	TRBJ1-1	CAWRTWFEAFF	TGTGCCTGGAGGACATGGTTTGAAGCTTTCTTT
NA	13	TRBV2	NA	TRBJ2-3	CASSPAGTDTQYF	TGTGCCAGCAGTCCGGCAGGCACAGATACGCAGTATTTT
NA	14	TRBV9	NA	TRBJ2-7	CASSVGRARYEQYF	TGTGCCAGCAGCGTAGGGCGGGCCCGCTACGAGCAGTACTTC
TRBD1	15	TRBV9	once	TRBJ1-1	CASSAYTGGRTEAFF	TGTGCCAGCAGCGCGTACACAGGGGGGAGGACTGAAGCTTTCTTT
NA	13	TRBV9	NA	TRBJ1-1	CASSAQGNTEAFF	TGTGCCAGCAGCGCCCAGGGAAATACTGAAGCTTTCTTT
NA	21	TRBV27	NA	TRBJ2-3	CASSSNTGYGQRISPGDTQYF	TGTGCCAGCAGTTCCAACACGGGGTATGGGCAGCGGATTTCCCCGGGAGATACGCAGTATTTT